This TCR beta chain was sequenced for a study of T cell responses to AZD1222 COVID-19 vaccine. Study results and caveats: Reportedly, nearly half of unique spike TCRs recognized epitopes outside B.1.351/B.1.1.7 mutations. The donors showed a predominance of white British ancestry and of females, with possible underestimation of clonal diversity. The repertoires were collected only after the peak T cell response.

The germline V and J ends were trimmed by 6 bases and 7 bases, with 19 bases remaining between them. Germline lookup yields CDR1 KGHSH and CDR2 LQKENI. This CDR3 contains 16 residues. Profiling relied on immunoSEQ multiplex PCR, and the TCRdb table lists in-frame clones only, not all of them. This sample has some 150,000 clones; approximately 87% occur once, and the top ten carry about a tenth. The analysis combined second doses at about 4 or about 12 weeks. As for this clone: No antigen is known for it.

The rearrangement joins TRBV18 to TRBJ1-6; possibly TRBD1 for D (5 bases). The source was peripheral blood, collected 28 days after the second AZD1222 dose. The TCR sequence derives from an adult who received the AZD1222 COVID-19 vaccine. The CDR3 DNA reads as TGTGCCAGCTCCCAGAGGGGCGGAGATGAAAATTCACCCCTCCACTTT. Amino acids: CASSQRGGDENSPLHF.